What follows are 2 T cell receptor beta chains derived from one specimen sequenced in a study of prognosis after radiotherapy for stage I lung cancer. TCR beta CDR3 amplification from genomic DNA was performed by two-round multiplex PCR. Primers specific to each TRBV and TRBJ gene drove first-round PCR. One entry per CDR3 protein, called by TCRdb with MiXCR from the multiplex PCR reads. The data show under 50,000 distinct CDR3 sequences, about 24% seen once. The input for sequencing was PBMCs, taken before or after stereotactic body radiation therapy (not recorded which). These TCRs come from a donor of 50 years or more with non-small cell lung cancer.

Ten or more counts support this clonotype. The rearrangement joins TRBV19 to TRBJ2-7; a weak D match, TRBD1 (6 bases). The CDR3 runs 17 residues. Germline CDR1 reads LNHDA; CDR2 reads SQIVND (reference sequence). Trimming removed 3 bases at V and 3 bases at J, with 21 bases between. The CDR3 DNA reads as TGTGCCAGTAGTATCGCTATCCCACGTAGGGGGATCTACGAGCAGTACTTC. Translation gives CASSIAIPRRGIYEQYF.

Note on this clonotype: One end of the junction is discordant with germline, which a read error may explain. The chain uses TRBV27 and TRBJ2-7; TRBD1 matches 8 bases. CDR1 and CDR2 (germline): MNHEY, SMNVEV (reference sequence). This CDR3 contains 14 residues. CDR3 residues: CASSYDTGQGERVF. The CDR3 nucleotides are TGTGCCAGCAGCTATGATACCGGACAGGGTGAAAGGGTTTTC.